This T cell receptor (beta chain) originates from a study of T cell repertoires in cytomegalovirus infection. A note on this clonotype: Its antigen is still unknown.

MiXCR was run by TCRdb on the reads, yielding one entry per CDR3 protein. The table has hundreds of thousands of distinct CDR3 sequences, 20% to 25% seen once. Germline CDR1 reads SGDLS; CDR2 reads YYNGEE. Trimming pared 0 bases from V and 2 bases from J, leaving 15 bases between. This CDR3 comprises 17 residues. Study conclusions and caveats: HLA-C-restricted CMV-specific TCR beta clonotypes prevailed in the ex vivo response.

Sequenced input: CD8+ T cells from PBMCs. The rearrangement joins TRBV9 to TRBJ1-3; no definite D call. The TCR was taken from a human donor in good health (CMV status not recorded). Some clones in this sample may be carry-over from other donors' samples. DNA of the CDR3: TGTGCCAGCAGCGTAGCTAAAGGACCTAGTCCTGGAAACACCATATATTTT. It is translated as CASSVAKGPSPGNTIYF.